The present T cell receptor beta chain was sequenced within a study of PD-1 blockade in classical Hodgkin lymphoma. Following autologous stem cell transplantation, relapse occurred in every patient, and exposure to brentuximab vedotin varied. Complete response, partial response or progressive disease was each patient's best response. Here immunoSEQ multiplex PCR was the method, and the copy in TCRdb shows in-frame clones only, minus some. The data show around 20,000 clones, about two thirds seen once. Germline V gene lookup returns CDR1 SGHNT and CDR2 YYREEE (reference sequence). The CDR3 runs 16 residues. Trimming cost V 0 bases and J 4 bases, with 16 bases left between them.

The V gene is TRBV5-4, the J gene TRBJ1-2; unclear D gene. This TCR derives from a human donor with classical Hodgkin lymphoma. The sequenced sample was peripheral blood mononuclear cells (PBMCs), obtained at baseline. The CDR3 DNA sequence: TGTGCCAGCAGCTTGGACTCCCAGCGGGCGTCCTATGGCTACACCTTC. Residues: CASSLDSQRASYGYTF.